One sample yielded the 30 T cell receptor beta chains listed below, sequenced in a study of T cell responses to AZD1222 COVID-19 vaccine. Clones were read by immunoSEQ multiplex PCR, and TCRdb kept only the in-frame ones, dropping some. Of tens of thousands of clones detected, roughly nine tenths appear once; the ten largest clones hold 9% to 9.5%. The source was peripheral blood, collected 28 days after the second AZD1222 dose. The receptors were sampled from an adult who received the AZD1222 COVID-19 vaccine.

The rearrangement uses TRBV2 and TRBJ2-6; TRBD1 is a possible D gene (6 bases). V was shortened by 6 bases and J by 0 bases, with 18 bases between the two germline ends. The CDR3 is made up of 18 amino acids. Germline V gives CDR1 SNHLY, CDR2 FYNNEI. The chain's CDR3 is CASRIRTDFSSGANVLTF. The CDR3 region has the DNA TGTGCCAGCAGGATCCGGACAGATTTTAGCTCTGGGGCCAACGTCCTGACTTTC.

The rearrangement uses TRBV4-2 and TRBJ2-2; D gene uncertain. This CDR3 contains 16 residues. V was pared by 0 bases and J by 5 bases, with 13 bases between. Germline-derived CDR1 and CDR2 are LGHNA and YNFKEQ. The CDR3 DNA sequence: TGTGCCAGCAGCCAAGATCCAAACCGGCCGACCGGGGAGCTGTTTTTT. Its protein product is CASSQDPNRPTGELFF.

V and J are TRBV27 and TRBJ2-5; D is perhaps TRBD2 (5 bases). The germline V gene has CDR1 MNHEY and CDR2 SMNVEV (reference sequence). The CDR3 is made up of 16 amino acids. Trimming took 2 bases from V and 5 from J, leaving 18 bases between them. The CDR3 sequence is CASSLGGGRVAETQYF. The CDR3 DNA sequence: TGTGCCAGCAGTTTAGGTGGCGGAAGGGTAGCGGAGACCCAGTACTTC.

CDR3 sequence: CASSRDINHGANVLTF. For the CDR3, the DNA is TGTGCCAGCAGCAGGGACATAAATCATGGGGCCAACGTCCTGACTTTC. The V call is TRBV7-9, the J call TRBJ2-6, with D possibly being TRBD1 (6 bases). The CDR3 has 16 amino acids. Germline V lookup: CDR1 SEHNR, CDR2 FQNEAQ (reference sequence). V was trimmed by 5 bases and J by 3 bases, leaving 14 bases between them.

This chain joins TRBV7-9 and TRBJ2-1; D possibly corresponds to TRBD2 (5 bases). V gave up 5 bases and J gave up 15 bases, with 20 bases separating them. The CDR3 is made up of 13 amino acids. Germline V gives CDR1 SEHNR, CDR2 FQNEAQ (reference sequence). The CDR3 sequence is CASSARLPAVMFF. The CDR3 DNA reads TGTGCCAGCAGCGCAAGACTACCGGCTGTGATGTTCTTC.

There are a few counts of this clone. The rearrangement joins TRBV30 to TRBJ1-3; no definite D call. The length of the CDR3 is 13 residues. Germline V CDR1 and CDR2: GTSNPN, SVGIG (reference sequence). V was pared by 0 bases and J by 4 bases, with 7 bases between. The CDR3 is CAWSVVSGNTIYF. The CDR3 coding sequence is TGTGCCTGGAGTGTGGTATCAGGAAACACCATATATTTT.

The rearrangement links TRBV3-1 (or the pseudogene TRBV3-2) to TRBJ2-1, with TRBD2 matching 13 bases. CDR1 is LGHDT, CDR2 YNNKEL, per germline (reference sequence). The J segment lost 4 bases and the V segment lost 4 bases, leaving 4 bases of the junction unmatched. This CDR3 has 16 amino acids. The CDR3 reads CASSRGTSGMYNEQFF. The CDR3, as DNA: TGTGCCAGCAGCCGTGGGACTAGCGGGATGTACAATGAGCAGTTCTTC.

The chain couples TRBV7-6 to TRBJ1-4; 7 nucleotides agree with TRBD1. V lost 2 bases to trimming and J lost 6 bases; unmatched junction nucleotides: 3. The CDR3 has 14 amino acids. Germline V lookup: CDR1 SGHVS, CDR2 FNYEAQ. CDR3 nucleotides: TGTGCCAGCAGCTTAAGACAGGGAGATGAAAAACTGTTTTTT. This translates into CASSLRQGDEKLFF.

The chain joins TRBV5-1 to TRBJ1-3; no clear D. V was pared by 4 bases and J by 2 bases, with 16 bases between. This CDR3 region has 16 residues. CDR1 is SGHRS and CDR2 is YFSETQ in the germline V gene. CDR3 amino acids: CASSGPDMWAGNTIYF. The CDR3 DNA follows: TGCGCCAGCAGCGGACCCGACATGTGGGCTGGAAACACCATATATTTT. The full variable domain, with the rest looked up from reference TRBV5-1 and TRBJ1-3, is KAGVTQTPRYLIKTRGQQVTLSCSPISGHRSVSWYQQTPGQGLQFLFEYFSETQRNKGNFPGRFSGRQFSNSRSEMNVSTLELGDSALYLCASSGPDMWAGNTIYFGEGSWLTVV.

The rearrangement uses TRBV5-1 and TRBJ1-1; 9 bases are a match to TRBD1. This CDR3 contains 14 residues. The ends lost 5 bases at V and 4 bases at J; junction bases unmatched: 6. Germline CDR1 is SGHRS and CDR2 is YFSETQ. CDR3 residues: CASRSGQGSTEAFF. The CDR3 region has the DNA TGCGCCAGCAGATCTGGACAGGGGAGCACTGAAGCTTTCTTT.

This sequence joins TRBV28 and TRBJ1-4; 7 positions agree with TRBD1. The CDR3 is 14 amino acids. Germline CDR1 is MDHEN and CDR2 is SYDVKM. V was clipped by 8 bases and J by 7 bases; unmatched bases: 10. CDR3 amino acids: CASSPQGGAEKLFF. The CDR3 DNA reads TGTGCCAGCTCCCCGCAGGGGGGAGCTGAAAAACTGTTTTTT.

The V and J genes are TRBV5-1 and TRBJ1-1; unclear D gene. The CDR3 consists of 15 residues. CDR1 SGHRS and CDR2 YFSETQ come from the germline V gene. Trimming cost V 4 bases and J 6 bases, with 19 bases left between them. CDR3: CASSDREGGRAEAFF. In DNA, the CDR3 is TGCGCCAGCAGCGACCGTGAGGGTGGAAGGGCTGAAGCTTTCTTT.

This chain links TRBV25-1 with TRBJ2-7, with D maybe TRBD2 (5 bases). V dropped 4 bases and J dropped 6 bases, with 13 bases sitting between them. The CDR3 covers 13 residues. Germline loops: CDR1 MGHDK, CDR2 SYGVNS. CDR3 in amino acids: CASSGPDGGEQYF. CDR3 nucleotide sequence: TGTGCCAGCAGTGGGCCAGACGGAGGCGAGCAGTACTTC.

V and J are TRBV5-1 and TRBJ1-3; D uncertain. V lost 7 bases to trimming and J lost 0 bases, with 11 bases between them. The CDR3 contains 14 residues. Germline loops: CDR1 SGHRS, CDR2 YFSETQ. Here the CDR3 reads CASGGGLSGNTIYF. DNA of the CDR3: TGCGCCAGCGGAGGCGGTCTCTCTGGAAACACCATATATTTT.

This rearrangement joins TRBV2 to TRBJ1-1; D remains unclear. The CDR3 sequence is 15 residues long. Germline V gene sequence: CDR1 SNHLY, CDR2 FYNNEI. Trimming took off 6 bases at V and 6 bases at J, with 20 bases between the two ends. CDR3 coding DNA: TGTGCCAGCAGGAAGTCCCTCCTCCTTCCTCCTGAAGCTTTCTTT. Translating it yields CASRKSLLLPPEAFF.

This chain links TRBV6-2 or TRBV6-3 with TRBJ1-4, with a weak D call TRBD1 (6 bases). The ends were cut back, 5 bases at V and 0 bases at J, with 19 bases in the middle. This CDR3 contains 18 residues. Germline CDR1 MNHEY, CDR2 SVGEGT. The CDR3 DNA reads as TGTGCCAGCAGTACGTACCGGACAGCCCAAGCAACTAATGAAAAACTGTTTTTT. It is translated as CASSTYRTAQATNEKLFF.

The chain joins TRBV13 to TRBJ2-2, with D tentatively TRBD2 (5 bases). CDR1 and CDR2 (germline): PRHDT, FYEKMQ (reference sequence). Trimming removed 0 bases from V and 1 base from J, with 12 bases in between. The CDR3 is made up of 17 amino acids. The CDR3 region has the DNA TGTGCCAGCAGCTTAGGCCGGCTAGCATTGAACACCGGGGAGCTGTTTTTT. Translating gives CASSLGRLALNTGELFF. Filled out from reference TRBV13 and TRBJ2-2, the complete variable domain reads AAGVIQSPRHLIKEKRETATLKCYPIPRHDTVYWYQQGPGQDPQFLISFYEKMQSDKGSIPDRFSAQQFSDYHSELNMSSLELGDSALYFCASSLGRLALNTGELFFGEGSRLTVL.

Written as DNA, the CDR3 is TGTGCCAGCAGCCCCCCTCCGAACAGGGTCACTGAAGCTTTCTTT. Its translation is CASSPPPNRVTEAFF. V usage is TRBV7-9 and J usage is TRBJ1-1, with a weak D call TRBD1 (6 bases). CDR1 and CDR2 (germline): SEHNR, FQNEAQ (reference sequence). V lost 5 bases to trimming and J lost 4 bases, with 17 bases between them. The CDR3 runs 15 residues.

This chain joins TRBV4-3 and TRBJ1-1, with D maybe TRBD1 (6 bases). Germline-derived CDR1 and CDR2 are LGHNA and YSLEER. This CDR3 is 16 amino acids long. Trimming pared 2 bases from V and 5 bases from J, leaving 18 bases between. The CDR3 DNA sequence: TGCGCCAGCAGCCAACAACCGGGACACCCGTTTACTGAAGCTTTCTTT. It yields the protein CASSQQPGHPFTEAFF.

This chain joins TRBV5-6 and TRBJ1-4; D is possibly TRBD1 (6 bases). The CDR3 contains 15 residues. Per the germline V gene, CDR1 is SGHDT and CDR2 is YYEEEE. With 4 bases removed from V and 8 bases from J, the gap between germline ends came to 18 bases. CDR3 in amino acids: CASSRDRIIQEKLFF. In DNA form, the CDR3 reads TGTGCCAGCAGCCGTGACAGGATCATACAGGAAAAACTGTTTTTT.

The chain joins TRBV3-1 (or the pseudogene TRBV3-2) to TRBJ1-1; D is undetermined. The length of the CDR3 is 16 residues. Germline-derived CDR1 and CDR2 are LGHDT and YNNKEL (reference sequence). Trimming pared 0 bases from V and 2 bases from J, leaving 13 bases between. The chain's CDR3 is CASSQEAATRNTEAFF. The CDR3 region has the DNA TGTGCCAGCAGCCAAGAAGCAGCGACAAGAAACACTGAAGCTTTCTTT.

The chain recombines TRBV27 with TRBJ2-1; the match to TRBD2 covers 8 bases. Trimming removed 1 base from V and 5 bases from J; junction bases left unmatched: 4. The length of the CDR3 is 15 residues. Germline CDR1 is MNHEY and CDR2 is SMNVEV (reference sequence). The CDR3 protein is CASSLFSGIDNEQFF. CDR3 sequence (DNA): TGTGCCAGCAGTTTATTTAGCGGGATCGACAATGAGCAGTTCTTC.

The chain uses TRBV19 and TRBJ1-4, with D hard to call. Germline V gene lookup returns CDR1 LNHDA and CDR2 SQIVND (reference sequence). This CDR3 is built from 14 residues. With 1 base removed from V and 7 bases from J, the gap between germline ends came to 10 bases. DNA for the CDR3: TGTGCCAGTAGTATAGTAAGCGTCAGTGAAAAACTGTTTTTT. This translates into CASSIVSVSEKLFF.

This sequence joins TRBV6-5 and TRBJ2-1; D perhaps matches TRBD1 (5 bases). Trimming shortened V by 6 bases and J by 9 bases, and 12 bases separated the two germline ends. The CDR3 loop spans 12 amino acids. CDR1 is MNHEY and CDR2 is SVGAGI in the germline V gene. The CDR3 DNA is TGTGCCAGCAGCGTATCTAGGGGTGAGCAGTTCTTC. The encoded protein is CASSVSRGEQFF.

CDR3 in amino acids: CASGLVTFQRSSYNEQFF. CDR3 coding DNA: TGTGCTAGTGGTTTGGTAACGTTCCAGCGGAGCTCCTACAATGAGCAGTTCTTC. The chain joins TRBV12-5 to TRBJ2-1, with a possible D match to TRBD2 (5 bases). The CDR3 loop spans 18 amino acids. The V gene lost 0 bases and the J gene lost 0 bases, with 15 bases spanning the gap. Germline V gene data show CDR1 as LGHNT and CDR2 as FRNRAP.

The table lists this clone with a count of one. V gene TRBV28 combines with J gene TRBJ1-6, with D hard to call. The CDR3 has 17 amino acids. V was pared by 6 bases and J by 7 bases, with 22 bases between. The V gene's germline CDR1 is MDHEN and CDR2 SYDVKM. The CDR3 DNA reads TGTGCCAGCAGCCCACGAGACTGGAGCGTACGAAATTCACCCCTCCACTTT. As protein: CASSPRDWSVRNSPLHF.

This rearrangement joins TRBV6-6 to TRBJ2-7; D call uncertain. In germline, CDR1 is MNHNY, CDR2 SVGAGI (reference sequence). Trimming shortened V by 6 bases and J by 2 bases, and 20 bases separated the two germline ends. The CDR3 contains 16 residues. The CDR3 sequence: CASRQGQGRTTYEQYF. The CDR3, as DNA: TGTGCCAGCAGACAAGGTCAAGGGCGGACCACCTACGAGCAGTACTTC.

This clone turned up a few times. V usage is TRBV4-1 and J usage is TRBJ1-2; D perhaps matches TRBD1 (5 bases). This CDR3 is built from 16 residues. Trimming cost V 3 bases and J 2 bases, with 16 bases left between them. Germline loops: CDR1 MGHRA, CDR2 YSYEKL. The CDR3 spells CASSHQTGAVNYGYTF. DNA for the CDR3: TGCGCCAGCAGCCACCAGACTGGGGCGGTAAACTATGGCTACACCTTC.

This clone was seen only once. The rearrangement joins TRBV11-3 to TRBJ1-1; 7 bases map to TRBD1. CDR1 SGHNT and CDR2 YENEEA come from the germline V gene. V shed 5 bases, J shed 8 bases, and the junction held 5 bases outside the gene matches. The CDR3 is 12 amino acids. CDR3 bases: TGTGCCAGCAGCCCGGAGGGACAGGAAGCTTTCTTT. This gives the protein CASSPEGQEAFF.

This chain connects TRBV27 to TRBJ2-2, with TRBD1 identical over 8 bases. Germline CDR1 MNHEY, CDR2 SMNVEV (reference sequence). The CDR3 loop spans 13 amino acids. The V gene end was trimmed by 3 bases and the J gene end by 8 bases; junction bases not matched to a gene: 2. The CDR3 protein is CASSFRGRGELFF. The CDR3 DNA is TGTGCCAGCAGTTTCAGGGGGCGTGGGGAGCTGTTTTTT.